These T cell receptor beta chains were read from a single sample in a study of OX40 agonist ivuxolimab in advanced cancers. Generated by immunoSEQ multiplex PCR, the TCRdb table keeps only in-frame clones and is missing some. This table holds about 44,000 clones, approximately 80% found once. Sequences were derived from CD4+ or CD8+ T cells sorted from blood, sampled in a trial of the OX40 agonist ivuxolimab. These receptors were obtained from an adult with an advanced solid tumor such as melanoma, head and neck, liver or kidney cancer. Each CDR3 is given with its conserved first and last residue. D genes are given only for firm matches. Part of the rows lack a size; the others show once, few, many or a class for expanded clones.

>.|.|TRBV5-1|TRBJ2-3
CASSLVAGLSTDTQYF
TGCGCCAGCAGCTTGGTGGCCGGGTTAAGCACAGATACGCAGTATTTT
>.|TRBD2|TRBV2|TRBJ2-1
CASSGRAYHNEQFF
TGTGCCAGCAGCGGGAGGGCCTACCACAATGAGCAGTTCTTC
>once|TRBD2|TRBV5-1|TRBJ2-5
CASSLGLAGETQYF
TGCGCCAGCAGCCTGGGACTAGCGGGAGAGACCCAGTACTTC
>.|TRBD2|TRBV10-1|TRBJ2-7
CASSSGLAGVSYEQYF
TGCGCCAGCAGTTCCGGACTAGCGGGAGTAAGCTACGAGCAGTACTTC
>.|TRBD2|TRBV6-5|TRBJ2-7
CASSFRRDYPYEQYF
TGTGCCAGCAGTTTCCGCCGGGACTACCCCTACGAGCAGTACTTC
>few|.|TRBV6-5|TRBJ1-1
CASSHRVGNTEAFF
TGTGCCAGCAGTCACAGGGTGGGTAACACTGAAGCTTTCTTT
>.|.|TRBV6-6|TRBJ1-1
CASSYGAEDTEAFF
TGTGCCAGCAGTTACGGGGCGGAGGACACTGAAGCTTTCTTT
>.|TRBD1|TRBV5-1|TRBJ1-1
CASKPGTGMNTEAFF
TGCGCCAGTAAACCCGGGACAGGGATGAACACTGAAGCTTTCTTT
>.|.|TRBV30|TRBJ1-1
CAWSSNQGTEAFF
TGTGCCTGGAGTTCCAACCAAGGGACTGAAGCTTTCTTT
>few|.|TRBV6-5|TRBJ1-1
CASREDTEAFF
TGTGCCAGCAGGGAGGACACTGAAGCTTTCTTT
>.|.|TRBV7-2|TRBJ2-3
CASSSGPQAPTQYF
TGTGCCAGCAGCTCGGGTCCTCAGGCCCCTACGCAGTATTTT
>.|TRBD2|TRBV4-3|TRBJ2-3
CASSQEASGRRDTQYF
TGCGCCAGCAGCCAAGAGGCTAGCGGGAGAAGAGATACGCAGTATTTT
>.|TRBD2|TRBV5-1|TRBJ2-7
CASSPGGGSNYEQYF
TGCGCCAGCAGCCCGGGAGGCGGATCGAACTACGAGCAGTACTTC
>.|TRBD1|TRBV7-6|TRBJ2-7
CASSLGTGDEQYF
TGTGCCAGCAGCTTAGGGACAGGGGACGAGCAGTACTTC
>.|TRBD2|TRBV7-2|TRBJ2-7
CASSLATSAPYEQYF
TGTGCCAGCAGCCTAGCCACTAGCGCCCCCTACGAGCAGTACTTC
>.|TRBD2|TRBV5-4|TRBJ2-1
CASSARVAGDREQFF
TGTGCCAGCAGCGCCCGGGTAGCGGGAGATCGAGAGCAGTTCTTC
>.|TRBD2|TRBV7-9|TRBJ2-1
CASAFSSGRNEQFF
TGTGCCAGCGCCTTCTCTAGCGGGAGAAATGAGCAGTTCTTC
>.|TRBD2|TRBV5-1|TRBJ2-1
CASSDSGRSYNEQFF
TGCGCCAGCAGTGATAGCGGGAGGTCCTACAATGAGCAGTTCTTC
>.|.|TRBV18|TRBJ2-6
CASSRPSGANVLTF
TGTGCCAGCTCTCGGCCTTCTGGGGCCAACGTCCTGACTTTC
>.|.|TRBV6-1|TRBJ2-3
CASEQVWDTDTQYF
TGTGCCAGCGAACAGGTGTGGGACACAGATACGCAGTATTTT
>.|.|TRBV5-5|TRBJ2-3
CASSLVVGKTDTQYF
TGTGCCAGCAGCTTGGTCGTCGGTAAGACAGATACGCAGTATTTT
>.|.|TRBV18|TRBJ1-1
CASSPPSLSTGSAFF
TGTGCCAGCTCACCACCCAGTTTGAGTACGGGGTCGGCTTTCTTT
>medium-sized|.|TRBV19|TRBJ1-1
CASTLTGLNTEAFF
TGTGCCAGTACCCTGACAGGCCTGAACACTGAAGCTTTCTTT
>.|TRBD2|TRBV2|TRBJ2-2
CASNGLAVGLDTGELFF
TGTGCCAGCAATGGACTAGCGGTGGGGTTAGACACCGGGGAGCTGTTTTTT
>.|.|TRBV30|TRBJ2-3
CACSLAPSTNTQYF
TGTGCCTGTTCACTAGCCCCTAGCACAAATACGCAGTATTTT
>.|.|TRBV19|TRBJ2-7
CASSKHRDSYEQYF
TGTGCCAGTAGTAAACACAGGGACTCCTACGAGCAGTACTTC
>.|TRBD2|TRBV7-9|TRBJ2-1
CASSLAEGLAYNEQFF
TGTGCCAGCAGCTTAGCGGAGGGACTAGCCTACAATGAGCAGTTCTTC
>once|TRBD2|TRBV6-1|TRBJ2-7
CASSSPSGRAGEQYF
TGTGCCAGCAGTTCTCCCAGCGGGAGGGCCGGGGAGCAGTACTTC
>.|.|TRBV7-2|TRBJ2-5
CASSFTANRVTQYF
TGTGCCAGCAGCTTTACAGCGAACCGCGTGACCCAGTACTTC
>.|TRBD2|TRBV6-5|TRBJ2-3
CASGLLAGTDTQYF
TGTGCCAGTGGGCTACTAGCGGGCACAGATACGCAGTATTTT
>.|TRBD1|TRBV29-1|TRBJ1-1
CSVDRDRRGTEAFF
TGCAGCGTTGACCGGGACAGGAGAGGCACTGAAGCTTTCTTT
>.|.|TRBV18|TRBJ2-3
CASSPSTSTDTQYF
TGTGCCAGCTCACCCAGTACGAGCACAGATACGCAGTATTTT
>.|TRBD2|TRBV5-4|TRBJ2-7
CASSYLAGGTYEQYF
TGTGCCAGCAGCTATCTAGCGGGGGGCACCTACGAGCAGTACTTC
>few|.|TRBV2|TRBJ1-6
CASSLLRAGNSPLHF
TGTGCCAGCAGTCTGCTTAGGGCAGGGAATTCACCCCTCCACTTT
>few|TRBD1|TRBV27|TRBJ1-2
CASSQGQGLYGYTF
TGTGCCAGCAGTCAGGGACAGGGGCTCTATGGCTACACCTTC
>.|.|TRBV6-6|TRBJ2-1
CASSYSTQGPKNEQFF
TGTGCCAGCAGTTACTCGACTCAGGGTCCCAAAAATGAGCAGTTCTTC
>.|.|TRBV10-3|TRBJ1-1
CAISERAEAFF
TGTGCCATCAGTGAACGGGCTGAAGCTTTCTTT
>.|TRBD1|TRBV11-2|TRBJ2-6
CASRQTGTGSSGANVLTF
TGTGCCAGCAGGCAAACCGGGACAGGGAGCTCTGGGGCCAACGTCCTGACTTTC
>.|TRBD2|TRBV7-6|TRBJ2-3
CASSLASAGGGTDTQYF
TGTGCCAGCAGCTTAGCATCGGCGGGAGGGGGGACAGATACGCAGTATTTT
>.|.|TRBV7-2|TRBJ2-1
CASSLLPSSYNEQFF
TGTGCCAGCAGCTTATTGCCGAGCTCCTACAATGAGCAGTTCTTC
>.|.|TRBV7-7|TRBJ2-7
CASSRGRRAGYYEQYF
TGTGCCAGCAGCCGCGGCCGCCGAGCGGGTTACTACGAGCAGTACTTC
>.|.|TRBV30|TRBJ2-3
CAWSPADTQYF
TGTGCCTGGAGTCCCGCCGATACGCAGTATTTT
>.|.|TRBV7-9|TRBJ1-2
CASSFNAGNYGYTF
TGTGCCAGCAGCTTTAACGCGGGGAACTATGGCTACACCTTC
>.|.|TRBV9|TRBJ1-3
CASSVAGNSGNTIYF
TGTGCCAGCAGCGTAGCCGGGAACTCTGGAAACACCATATATTTT
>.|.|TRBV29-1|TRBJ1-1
CSASNTEAFF
TGCAGCGCCAGCAACACTGAAGCTTTCTTT